This T cell receptor (beta chain) was sequenced in a study of breast tumors, draining lymph nodes, adjacent tissues. Findings of the study overall: Luminal-like breast cancer showed significantly higher tumor–nontumor repertoire similarity than basal-like.

TCRdb processed the multiplex PCR reads anew with MiXCR; each CDR3 protein has one entry. The sample holds over 250,000 distinct CDR3 sequences, 30% to 35% seen once. This CDR3 comprises 15 residues. Looked up from germline, CDR1 is SGDLS and CDR2 is YYNGEE. V dropped 3 bases and J dropped 4; count of bases not matched to a gene: 5. With respect to this clonotype: Its antigen remains unidentified.

Samples came from axillary lymph nodes draining the breast cancer. This chain uses TRBV9 with TRBJ2-1; 9 nucleotides agree with TRBD2. The TCR comes from a female donor with breast cancer. Some clones in this sample may be carry-over from other donors' samples. The specimen sequenced was axillary lymph node tissue. Written as DNA, the CDR3 is TGTGCCAGCAGCGCAGGGACTAGCCAATACAATGAGCAGTTCTTC. Its protein is CASSAGTSQYNEQFF.